The rows below give T cell receptor beta chains drawn from one sample of a study of T cell responses to AZD1222 COVID-19 vaccine. The assay was immunoSEQ multiplex PCR, and TCRdb's table has in-frame clones only and misses some. This sample has about 72,000 clones, with approximately 90% found just once. The starting material was peripheral blood, obtained on day 0 of AZD1222 vaccination. The receptors originated from an adult in good health. Both conserved end residues are part of each CDR3. The D gene is left open where the match is weak. Clone size appears in some rows only: once, few, many, or a class for an expanded clone.

size: .; D: .; J: TRBJ1-5; V: TRBV4-1; length: 14; DNA: TGCGCCAGCAGCCCACCTGATAGCAATCAGCCCCAGCATTTT; CDR3: CASSPPDSNQPQHF
size: .; D: .; J: TRBJ2-3; V: TRBV10-3; length: 14; DNA: TGTGCCATCAGCGAGGGGGGAGGCACAGATACGCAGTATTTT; CDR3: CAISEGGGTDTQYF
size: once; D: .; J: TRBJ1-1; V: TRBV30; length: 12; DNA: TGTGCCTGGAGTGTATTGCACACTGAAGCTTTCTTT; CDR3: CAWSVLHTEAFF
size: .; D: .; J: TRBJ2-2; V: TRBV27; length: 11; DNA: TGTGCCAGCAGCTCCGTGGGGGAGCTGTTTTTT; CDR3: CASSSVGELFF
size: .; D: .; J: TRBJ1-1; V: TRBV9; length: 17; DNA: TGTGCCAGCAGCGTAGGGTATACTGGGGCAGACAACACTGAAGCTTTCTTT; CDR3: CASSVGYTGADNTEAFF
size: .; D: .; J: TRBJ2-3; V: TRBV24-1; length: 14; DNA: TGTGCCACCAGTGATTGGCTGGGGACAGATACGCAGTATTTT; CDR3: CATSDWLGTDTQYF
size: .; D: TRBD1; J: TRBJ2-7; V: TRBV2; length: 13; DNA: TGTGCCAGCAAATCAGGGGGAACCTACGAGCAGTACTTC; CDR3: CASKSGGTYEQYF
size: .; D: TRBD1; J: TRBJ2-7; V: TRBV28; length: 17; DNA: TGTGCCAGCAGTCGCCCTCCTAAGGGACAGGGAGGTAGCGAGCAGTACTTC; CDR3: CASSRPPKGQGGSEQYF
size: .; D: TRBD1; J: TRBJ1-6; V: TRBV7-8; length: 14; DNA: TGTGCCAGCGGAAAATGGACAGGGAACTCACCCCTCCACTTT; CDR3: CASGKWTGNSPLHF
size: .; D: TRBD1; J: TRBJ2-1; V: TRBV6-2/TRBV6-3; length: 15; DNA: TGTGCCAGCAGTAAACCGGGACAGGCGAACAATGAGCAGTTCTTC; CDR3: CASSKPGQANNEQFF
size: .; D: .; J: TRBJ2-7; V: TRBV11-3; length: 15; DNA: TGTGCCAGCAGCTTAGGAGGCGGGGATCCCTACGAGCAGTACTTC; CDR3: CASSLGGGDPYEQYF
size: .; D: .; J: TRBJ1-2; V: TRBV3-1/TRBV3-2; length: 14; DNA: TGTGCCAGCAGCCAGCAAGAGGGGAACAAAAGGCACACCTTC; CDR3: CASSQQEGNKRHTF
size: .; D: .; J: TRBJ1-1; V: TRBV18; length: 14; DNA: TGTGCCAGCTCTCGTGACGGAAAGAACACTGAAGCTTTCTTT; CDR3: CASSRDGKNTEAFF
size: .; D: .; J: TRBJ1-1; V: TRBV29-1; length: 12; DNA: TGCAGCGTTGATAGGGGCGGCACTGAAGCTTTCTTT; CDR3: CSVDRGGTEAFF
size: .; D: .; J: TRBJ1-1; V: TRBV27; length: 16; DNA: TGTGCCAGCAGTTCCGACCGGACAGCGGCAACCTATGAAGCTTTCTTT; CDR3: CASSSDRTAATYEAFF
size: .; D: .; J: TRBJ1-2; V: TRBV28; length: 15; DNA: TGTGCCAGCATCTCCACACGGGTTTTATTGGGTGGCTACACCTTC; CDR3: CASISTRVLLGGYTF
size: .; D: .; J: TRBJ2-2; V: TRBV7-3; length: 15; DNA: TGTGCCAGCGCAAAGGGGGGCGCAAACACCGGGGAGCTGTTTTTT; CDR3: CASAKGGANTGELFF
size: .; D: .; J: TRBJ2-7; V: TRBV6-5; length: 14; DNA: TGTGCCAGCAGTTACAGACTAGACTCCTACGAGCAGTACTTC; CDR3: CASSYRLDSYEQYF
size: .; D: .; J: TRBJ2-2; V: TRBV7-6; length: 18; DNA: TGTGCCAGCAGCACCCCTACGGGAGGACAGGTTAACACCGGGGAGCTGTTTTTT; CDR3: CASSTPTGGQVNTGELFF
size: .; D: .; J: TRBJ1-4; V: TRBV19; length: 14; DNA: TGTGCCAGTAGTATTCAGGCCAGTAATGAAAAACTGTTTTTT; CDR3: CASSIQASNEKLFF
size: once; D: .; J: TRBJ1-6; V: TRBV27; length: 13; DNA: TGTGCCAGCAGTTTAGGGGGGAGACTGCCCCTCCACTTT; CDR3: CASSLGGRLPLHF
size: .; D: TRBD1; J: TRBJ2-3; V: TRBV5-1; length: 18; DNA: TGCGCCAGCAGCTTGGATGGGACAGGGGGCGCAGGCACAGATACGCAGTATTTT; CDR3: CASSLDGTGGAGTDTQYF
size: .; D: .; J: TRBJ2-1; V: TRBV6-4; length: 13; DNA: TGTGCCAGCAGTGACAGCGGCGGCCATGAGCAGTTCTTC; CDR3: CASSDSGGHEQFF
size: few; D: .; J: TRBJ1-5; V: TRBV30; length: 14; DNA: TGTGCCTGGAGTACCGCTGGGGGCAATCAGCCCCAGCATTTT; CDR3: CAWSTAGGNQPQHF
size: .; D: TRBD1; J: TRBJ1-2; V: TRBV30; length: 12; DNA: TGTGCCTGGAGTTGGTCAGGGGGTCGCTACACCTTC; CDR3: CAWSWSGGRYTF
size: .; D: .; J: TRBJ1-4; V: TRBV6-5; length: 13; DNA: TGTGCCAGCCTGGACAGTAATAATGAAAAACTGTTTTTT; CDR3: CASLDSNNEKLFF
size: .; D: .; J: TRBJ1-1; V: TRBV11-3; length: 14; DNA: TGTGCCAGCAGCTTATCCCGATGGAACACTGAAGCTTTCTTT; CDR3: CASSLSRWNTEAFF
size: .; D: .; J: TRBJ1-2; V: TRBV2; length: 13; DNA: TGTGCCAGCATGGATTACGCAGACTATGGCTACACCTTC; CDR3: CASMDYADYGYTF
size: .; D: TRBD1; J: TRBJ1-2; V: TRBV18; length: 13; DNA: TGTGCCAGCTCACTGGGACAGGATTATGGCTACACCTTC; CDR3: CASSLGQDYGYTF
size: .; D: .; J: TRBJ2-6; V: TRBV7-6; length: 15; DNA: TGTGCCAGCACCCTAGGGGGCTCTGGGGCCAACGTCCTGACTTTC; CDR3: CASTLGGSGANVLTF
size: .; D: .; J: TRBJ2-1; V: TRBV5-4; length: 17; DNA: TGTGCCAGCAGCTTGGGGGGGTTAACTTCCTCCTACAATGAGCAGTTCTTC; CDR3: CASSLGGLTSSYNEQFF
size: .; D: .; J: TRBJ2-4; V: TRBV5-8; length: 12; DNA: TGTGCCAGCAGCGGAGCCTCTAAGGACAGGTACTTC; CDR3: CASSGASKDRYF
size: .; D: TRBD1; J: TRBJ2-7; V: TRBV15; length: 19; DNA: TGTGCCACCAGCAGAGATGCGGGTATCGGGACAGGGATGGCCCACGAGCAGTACTTC; CDR3: CATSRDAGIGTGMAHEQYF
size: .; D: .; J: TRBJ1-1; V: TRBV29-1; length: 12; DNA: TGCAGCGTTCAGGAAGGCGACACTGAAGCTTTCTTT; CDR3: CSVQEGDTEAFF
size: few; D: .; J: TRBJ2-7; V: TRBV11-2; length: 15; DNA: TGTGCCAGCAGCTTAGGGGGCCCGATAGACTACGAGCAGTACTTC; CDR3: CASSLGGPIDYEQYF
size: .; D: .; J: TRBJ1-2; V: TRBV9; length: 16; DNA: TGTGCCAGCAGCGTAGAACCCGACTCCCATACCTATGGCTACACCTTC; CDR3: CASSVEPDSHTYGYTF
size: .; D: .; J: TRBJ1-1; V: TRBV5-1; length: 14; DNA: TGCGCCAGCAGCCTGTTTGGGGGGGACACTGAAGCTTTCTTT; CDR3: CASSLFGGDTEAFF
size: .; D: .; J: TRBJ1-1; V: TRBV7-3; length: 13; DNA: TGTGCCAGCAGCTTAAATCGCCGGATGGAGGCTTTCTTT; CDR3: CASSLNRRMEAFF
size: .; D: TRBD1; J: TRBJ1-2; V: TRBV19; length: 13; DNA: TGTGCCAGTAGTAGGGGACAGACCTATGGCTACACCTTC; CDR3: CASSRGQTYGYTF
size: .; D: .; J: TRBJ2-1; V: TRBV3-1/TRBV3-2; length: 15; DNA: TGTGCCAGCAGCCAAGATATGGGGCCTCCATATGAGCAGTTCTTC; CDR3: CASSQDMGPPYEQFF
size: .; D: .; J: TRBJ1-1; V: TRBV7-9; length: 16; DNA: TGTGCCAGCAGCTTAGCAGGAGGCAGAGTAAACACTGAAGCTTTCTTT; CDR3: CASSLAGGRVNTEAFF
size: once; D: TRBD2; J: TRBJ2-3; V: TRBV5-4; length: 17; DNA: TGTGCCAGCAGCTTTCCCCACAGCGGGGGGGCGTCAGATACGCAGTATTTT; CDR3: CASSFPHSGGASDTQYF
size: .; D: .; J: TRBJ1-1; V: TRBV3-1/TRBV3-2; length: 14; DNA: TGTGCCAGCAGCCAAGATAATACACGGTTCGGCGTATTCTTT; CDR3: CASSQDNTRFGVFF
size: .; D: .; J: TRBJ2-1; V: TRBV24-1; length: 13; DNA: TGTGCCACCAGTGAACGGGAAATCAAGGAGCAGTTCTTC; CDR3: CATSEREIKEQFF
size: .; D: TRBD1; J: TRBJ1-2; V: TRBV7-8; length: 15; DNA: TGTGCCAGCAGCTTAGGGAACAGGGGGGACTATGGCTACACCTTC; CDR3: CASSLGNRGDYGYTF
size: .; D: TRBD1; J: TRBJ2-2; V: TRBV5-1; length: 17; DNA: TGCGCCAGCAGCTTTCTAGGCCAGGGGGTGAACACCGGGGAGCTGTTTTTT; CDR3: CASSFLGQGVNTGELFF
size: once; D: .; J: TRBJ1-1; V: TRBV7-6; length: 11; DNA: TGTGCCAGCAGCTTCAGAATTGAAGCTTTCTTT; CDR3: CASSFRIEAFF
size: .; D: TRBD1; J: TRBJ1-5; V: TRBV5-1; length: 15; DNA: TGCGCCAGCAGCTTGGGGGACAGGGGTAATCAGCCCCAGCATTTT; CDR3: CASSLGDRGNQPQHF